This T cell receptor (beta chain) comes out of a study of T cell responses to AZD1222 COVID-19 vaccine. Study information: Combined were second doses at about 4 or about 12 weeks.

Assay: immunoSEQ multiplex PCR; the TCRdb copy retains only in-frame clones and omits some. The table shows about 92,000 clones, with approximately 90% occurring only once. The CDR3 loop spans 12 amino acids. Looked up from germline, CDR1 is MNHNS and CDR2 is SASEGT. V was pared by 3 bases and J by 4 bases, with 6 bases between. The chain is built from TRBV6-1 and TRBJ1-2, with D hard to call. The source is an adult in good health. The sequencing here drew on peripheral blood, taken on day 0 of AZD1222 vaccination. The chain's CDR3 is CASSEGFYGYTF. The CDR3 DNA is TGTGCCAGCAGTGAGGGGTTCTATGGCTACACCTTC.